Each of the 20 T cell receptor beta chains below was sequenced from the same sample in a study of cytomegalovirus exposure and HLA in healthy donors. It was with 60 Vbeta and 13 Jbeta primers that the PCR ran. Profiled with immunoSEQ multiplex PCR; TCRdb holds only in-frame clones, not every one. Counted here are some 140,000 clones, 65% to 80% occurring once; the ten biggest clones make up under 2%. Sequenced sample: PBMCs. These receptors all come from a human donor in good health.

The chain recombines TRBV28 with TRBJ2-4; the match to TRBD1 covers 11 bases. Germline CDR1 reads MDHEN; CDR2 reads SYDVKM. Germline trimming cut 4 bases from V and 10 bases from J; bases unmatched to any gene: 6. The CDR3 is made up of 14 amino acids. This chain's CDR3 is CASSSRGQGVIQYF. The CDR3 DNA reads as TGTGCCAGCAGTTCAAGGGGACAGGGGGTTATTCAGTACTTC.

The J gene is TRBJ1-1, the V gene TRBV19, with TRBD1 matching 9 bases. CDR1 and CDR2 (germline): LNHDA, SQIVND (reference sequence). The CDR3 consists of 13 residues. V was pared by 3 bases and J by 6 bases, with 2 bases of the junction left unmatched. The CDR3 sequence: CASSMDRGSEAFF. DNA for the CDR3: TGTGCCAGTAGTATGGACAGGGGCTCTGAAGCTTTCTTT.

The chain uses TRBV10-2 and TRBJ1-4; 8 bases align to TRBD1. CDR1 and CDR2 from the germline V gene are WSHSY and SAAADI. J gave up 8 bases and V 4 bases, and 9 bases lay outside the gene matches. CDR3 length: 15 residues. The DNA of the CDR3 is TGCGCCAGCAGTGTCCTGGACAGGGTGGGGGAAAAACTGTTTTTT. Residues: CASSVLDRVGEKLFF.

The chain carries TRBV27 and TRBJ2-5; TRBD2 matches at 10 bases. This CDR3 is built from 20 residues. Germline-derived CDR1 and CDR2 are MNHEY and SMNVEV (reference sequence). Losses at the gene ends were 1 base for V and 2 bases for J; bases not matched to a gene: 16. CDR3 protein: CASSLFPRASGSQLQETQYF. Written as DNA, the CDR3 is TGTGCCAGCAGTTTATTTCCCCGGGCTAGCGGGAGCCAATTACAAGAGACCCAGTACTTC.

The CDR3 loop is CAWSVRTGVWEHSNQPQHF. CDR3 DNA: TGTGCCTGGAGTGTAAGGACAGGGGTGTGGGAACATAGCAATCAGCCCCAGCATTTT. The chain combines TRBV30 with TRBJ1-5; 9 bases fit TRBD1. The CDR3 contains 19 residues. Germline V gene lookup returns CDR1 GTSNPN and CDR2 SVGIG (reference sequence). With 0 bases clipped from V and 0 bases from J, the junction kept 12 bases outside the gene matches. The variable domain in full, completed from reference TRBV30 and TRBJ1-5, reads SQTIHQWPATLVQPVGSPLSLECTVEGTSNPNLYWYRQAAGRGLQLLFYSVGIGQISSEVPQNLSASRPQDRQFILSSKKLLLSDSGFYLCAWSVRTGVWEHSNQPQHFGDGTRLSIL.

This clone was picked up a small number of times. The chain is built from TRBV7-3 and TRBJ2-3, with 9 bases identical to TRBD1. The CDR3 consists of 16 residues. Germline CDR1 and CDR2: SGHTA and FQGTGA. V lost 5 bases and J lost 0; bases outside the gene matches: 6. The CDR3 is CASSPTGQGSTDTQYF. CDR3 in DNA: TGTGCCAGCAGCCCCACGGGACAGGGAAGCACAGATACGCAGTATTTT.

J is TRBJ2-1 and V is TRBV6-1; TRBD2 is a possible D gene (6 bases). From germline, CDR1 is MNHNS and CDR2 SASEGT. The CDR3 loop spans 15 amino acids. Trimming left V 1 base short and J 6 bases short, with 13 bases between. CDR3 sequence reads: CASSEGGGVGNEQFF. CDR3 DNA sequence: TGTGCCAGCAGTGAAGGGGGCGGGGTGGGCAATGAGCAGTTCTTC.

The chain employs TRBV5-1 and TRBJ2-7; 9 bases are shared with TRBD1. The V gene end was trimmed by 4 bases and the J gene end by 2 bases; junction bases not matched to a gene: 10. Germline CDR1 SGHRS, CDR2 YFSETQ. CDR3 length: 16 residues. Here the CDR3 DNA reads TGCGCCAGCAGCATAACTCCGGGACAGGGAACCTACGAGCAGTACTTC. Amino acids: CASSITPGQGTYEQYF. The variable domain in full, completed from reference TRBV5-1 and TRBJ2-7, reads KAGVTQTPRYLIKTRGQQVTLSCSPISGHRSVSWYQQTPGQGLQFLFEYFSETQRNKGNFPGRFSGRQFSNSRSEMNVSTLELGDSALYLCASSITPGQGTYEQYFGPGTRLTVT.

The rearrangement links TRBV21-1 to TRBJ2-1; the D call of TRBD2 is as the table states it, not checked on the DNA. TRBV21-1 is a pseudogene. The CDR3 loop spans 16 amino acids. The DNA of the CDR3 is TGTGCCAGCAGCAAAGAGAGACTAGCGGTACACAATGAGCAGTTCTTC. It yields the protein CASSKERLAVHNEQFF.

The V and J genes are TRBV18 and TRBJ2-7; perhaps TRBD2 as D (6 bases). Trimming shortened V by 3 bases and J by 0 bases, and 9 bases separated the two germline ends. The CDR3 spans 14 residues. Germline values: CDR1 KGHSH, CDR2 LQKENI. The CDR3 region has the DNA TGTGCCAGCTCACCCGGGACTGTCTCCTACGAGCAGTACTTC. It is translated as CASSPGTVSYEQYF. The full variable domain, completed using reference TRBV18 and TRBJ2-7, is NAGVMQNPRHLVRRRGQEARLRCSPMKGHSHVYWYRQLPEEGLKFMVYLQKENIIDESGMPKERFSAEFPKEGPSILRIQQVVRGDSAAYFCASSPGTVSYEQYFGPGTRLTVT.

The chain links TRBV10-3 to TRBJ1-2; the D is unclear. Germline CDR1 ENHRY, CDR2 SYGVKD. V lost 3 bases and J lost 3, with 11 bases in between. The CDR3 runs to 14 residues. The CDR3 is CAISDEVGDYGYTF. CDR3 DNA: TGTGCCATCAGTGACGAGGTCGGGGACTATGGCTACACCTTC.

V and J are TRBV28 and TRBJ2-7; 8 nucleotides align to TRBD1. Germline CDR1 MDHEN, CDR2 SYDVKM. V was pared by 2 bases and J by 2 bases, with 11 bases of the junction left unmatched. This CDR3 has 17 residues. The DNA for the CDR3 is TGTGCCAGCAGTTTAAAGGCAGGGGGCGTAAGAACCTACGAGCAGTACTTC. Its translation is CASSLKAGGVRTYEQYF.

The chain uses TRBV6-4 and TRBJ2-1; 14 positions match TRBD2. Germline loops: CDR1 MRHNA, CDR2 SNTAGT. V shed 4 bases, J shed 8 bases, and the junction held 4 bases outside the gene matches. This CDR3 has 15 residues. The CDR3: CASSAGTSGSDEQFF. The CDR3 DNA sequence: TGTGCCAGCAGTGCCGGGACTAGCGGGAGTGATGAGCAGTTCTTC.

The rearrangement uses TRBV19 and TRBJ2-7; TRBD2 is a possible D gene (6 bases). V lost 6 bases and J lost 0, with 12 bases in between. The CDR3 is made up of 14 amino acids. Germline V lookup: CDR1 LNHDA, CDR2 SQIVND (reference sequence). The chain's CDR3 is CASRNRGSSYEQYF. CDR3 bases: TGTGCCAGTAGAAATCGGGGGAGCTCCTACGAGCAGTACTTC.

There are a few counts of this clone. The rearrangement joins TRBV4-1 to TRBJ2-5; D is possibly TRBD2 (5 bases). CDR3 size: 14 residues. V gave up 2 bases and J gave up 1 base, with 8 bases separating them. Germline lookup yields CDR1 MGHRA and CDR2 YSYEKL. The CDR3 here is CASSQRTLQETQYF. The DNA of the CDR3 is TGCGCCAGCAGCCAAAGGACTCTCCAAGAGACCCAGTACTTC.

The genes are TRBV27 and TRBJ1-4; a possible D gene is TRBD1 (6 bases). Germline CDR1 and CDR2: MNHEY and SMNVEV (reference sequence). The CDR3 covers 14 residues. Trimming left V 5 bases short and J 8 bases short, with 15 bases between. In nucleotides, the CDR3 is TGTGCCAGCAGTACCACAGGGACGAGGGAAAAACTGTTTTTT. Protein sequence: CASSTTGTREKLFF.

The rearrangement joins TRBV5-4 to TRBJ2-7; the match to TRBD2 covers 13 bases. J gave up 0 bases and V 0 bases, and 0 bases lay outside the gene matches. CDR3 size: 16 residues. The germline V gene encodes CDR1 SGHNT and CDR2 YYREEE (reference sequence). The CDR3 DNA follows: TGTGCCAGCAGCTTGGGACTAGCGGGAGGCTCCTACGAGCAGTACTTC. Encoded protein: CASSLGLAGGSYEQYF. Full variable domain (outside the CDR3, taken from reference TRBV5-4 and TRBJ2-7): ETGVTQSPTHLIKTRGQQVTLRCSSQSGHNTVSWYQQALGQGPQFIFQYYREEENGRGNFPPRFSGLQFPNYSSELNVNALELDDSALYLCASSLGLAGGSYEQYFGPGTRLTVT.

The genes are TRBV5-6 and TRBJ1-1; 8 nucleotides match TRBD1. The CDR3 has 13 residues. Losses at the gene ends were 3 bases for V and 10 bases for J; bases not matched to a gene: 8. CDR1 is SGHDT, CDR2 YYEEEE, per germline. Here the CDR3 reads CASSSGTGTGAFF. DNA of the CDR3: TGTGCCAGCAGCTCAGGGACAGGCACAGGAGCTTTCTTT.

Regarding this clone: Other nucleotide sequences from this sample produce the same CDR3. The J gene is TRBJ2-3, the V gene TRBV7-3, with D possibly matching TRBD2 (6 bases). The CDR3 consists of 15 residues. CDR1 is SGHTA and CDR2 is FQGTGA in the germline V gene. The V end was cut by 1 base, the J end by 0 bases, with 8 bases between. CDR3 DNA: TGTGCCAGCAGCTTAAGCGGGACTAGCACAGATACGCAGTATTTT. This encodes CASSLSGTSTDTQYF.

The chain joins TRBV7-3 to TRBJ1-1, with D maybe TRBD1 (6 bases). The CDR3 loop spans 14 amino acids. CDR1 and CDR2 (germline): SGHTA, FQGTGA. V shed 1 base and J shed 1 base, with 7 bases lying between them. CDR3 protein: CASSLRGRNTEAFF. The CDR3 DNA reads TGTGCCAGCAGCTTAAGGGGGCGGAACACTGAAGCTTTCTTT.